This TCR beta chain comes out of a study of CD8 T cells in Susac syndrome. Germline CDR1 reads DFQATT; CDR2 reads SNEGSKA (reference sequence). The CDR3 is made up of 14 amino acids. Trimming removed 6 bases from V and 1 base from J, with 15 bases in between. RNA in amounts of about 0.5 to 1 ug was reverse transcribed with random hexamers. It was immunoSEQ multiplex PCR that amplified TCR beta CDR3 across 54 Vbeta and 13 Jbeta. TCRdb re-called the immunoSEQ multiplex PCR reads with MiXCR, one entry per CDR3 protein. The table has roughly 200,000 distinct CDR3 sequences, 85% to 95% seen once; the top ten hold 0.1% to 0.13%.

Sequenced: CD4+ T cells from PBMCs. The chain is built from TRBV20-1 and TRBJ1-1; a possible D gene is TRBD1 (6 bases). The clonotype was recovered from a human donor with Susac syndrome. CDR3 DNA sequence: TGCAGTGCATACAGGGTGGTCGGGAACACTGAAGCTTTCTTT. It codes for CSAYRVVGNTEAFF.